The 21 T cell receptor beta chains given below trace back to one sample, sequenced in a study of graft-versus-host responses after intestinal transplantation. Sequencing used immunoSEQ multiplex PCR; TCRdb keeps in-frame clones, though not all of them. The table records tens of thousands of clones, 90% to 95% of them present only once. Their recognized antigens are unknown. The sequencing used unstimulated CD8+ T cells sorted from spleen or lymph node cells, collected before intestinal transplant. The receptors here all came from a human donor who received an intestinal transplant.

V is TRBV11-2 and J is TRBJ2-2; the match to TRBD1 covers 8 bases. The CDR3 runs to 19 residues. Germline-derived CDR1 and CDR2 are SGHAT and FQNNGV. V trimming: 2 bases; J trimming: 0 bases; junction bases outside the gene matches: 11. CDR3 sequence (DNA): TGTGCCAGCAGCTTACCTGGACGGACAGGGCTGGCGAACACCGGGGAGCTGTTTTTT. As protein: CASSLPGRTGLANTGELFF.

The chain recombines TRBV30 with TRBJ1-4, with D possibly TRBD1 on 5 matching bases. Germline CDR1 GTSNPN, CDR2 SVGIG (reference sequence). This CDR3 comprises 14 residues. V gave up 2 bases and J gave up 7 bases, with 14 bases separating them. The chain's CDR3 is CAWSRDWEGEKLFF. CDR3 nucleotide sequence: TGTGCCTGGAGTCGGGACTGGGAGGGTGAAAAACTGTTTTTT.

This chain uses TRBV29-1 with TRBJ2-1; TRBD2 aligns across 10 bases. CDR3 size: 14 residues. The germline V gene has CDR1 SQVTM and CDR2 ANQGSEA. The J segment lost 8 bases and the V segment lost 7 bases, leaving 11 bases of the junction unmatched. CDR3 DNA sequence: TGCAGCGGGGGTAGCGGGAGGCCCCTCGATGAGCAGTTCTTC. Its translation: CSGGSGRPLDEQFF.

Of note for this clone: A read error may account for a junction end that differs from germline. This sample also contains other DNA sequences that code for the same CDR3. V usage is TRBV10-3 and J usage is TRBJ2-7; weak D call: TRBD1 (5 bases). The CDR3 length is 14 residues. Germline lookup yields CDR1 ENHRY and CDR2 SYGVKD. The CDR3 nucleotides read TGTGCCATCAGCGAGTTCGACAGCTCCTACGAGCAGTACTTC. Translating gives CAISEFDSSYEQYF.

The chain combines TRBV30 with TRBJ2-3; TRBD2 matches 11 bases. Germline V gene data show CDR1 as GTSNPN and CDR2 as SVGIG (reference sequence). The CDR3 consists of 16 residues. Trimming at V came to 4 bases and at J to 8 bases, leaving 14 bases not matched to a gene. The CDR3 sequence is CAWNFLAGGTWGTQYF. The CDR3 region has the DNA TGTGCCTGGAACTTTCTAGCGGGGGGAACGTGGGGTACGCAGTATTTT.

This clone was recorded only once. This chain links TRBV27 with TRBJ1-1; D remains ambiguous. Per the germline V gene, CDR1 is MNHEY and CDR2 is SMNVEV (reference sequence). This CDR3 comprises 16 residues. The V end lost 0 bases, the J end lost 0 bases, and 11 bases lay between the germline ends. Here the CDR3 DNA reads TGTGCCAGCAGTTTATCTCTCTTAAAAATGAACACTGAAGCTTTCTTT. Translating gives CASSLSLLKMNTEAFF.

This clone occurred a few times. The CDR3 DNA sequence: TGTGCCTGGAGTTCAGGGACAGGTTCGGATGAAAAACTGTTTTTT. It encodes CAWSSGTGSDEKLFF. The chain combines TRBV30 with TRBJ1-4; the match to TRBD1 covers 8 bases. This CDR3 is 15 amino acids long. Germline CDR1 reads GTSNPN; CDR2 reads SVGIG (reference sequence). The trim removed 2 bases at V and 6 bases at J, leaving 8 bases unmatched.

DNA of the CDR3: TGTGCCAGCAGCTTAAGATCCGGGGGGATGACTAATGAAAAACTGTTTTTT. Translated: CASSLRSGGMTNEKLFF. The V gene is TRBV7-2, the J gene TRBJ1-4; possible D gene TRBD1, 5 bases. The CDR3 is made up of 17 amino acids. Germline V gives CDR1 SGHTA, CDR2 FQGNSA. Trimming cost V 2 bases and J 2 bases, with 15 bases left between them.

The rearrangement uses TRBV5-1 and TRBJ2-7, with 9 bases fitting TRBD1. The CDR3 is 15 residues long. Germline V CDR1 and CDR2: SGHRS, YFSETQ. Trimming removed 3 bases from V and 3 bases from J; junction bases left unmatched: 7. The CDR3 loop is CASSYTSTGGYEQYF. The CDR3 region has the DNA TGCGCCAGCAGCTACACCTCGACAGGGGGCTACGAGCAGTACTTC.

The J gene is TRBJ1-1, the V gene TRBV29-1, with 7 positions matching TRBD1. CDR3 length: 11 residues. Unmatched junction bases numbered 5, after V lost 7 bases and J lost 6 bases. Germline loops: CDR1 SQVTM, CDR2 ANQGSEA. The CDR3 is CSATGEAEAFF. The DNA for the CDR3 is TGCAGCGCTACAGGGGAGGCTGAAGCTTTCTTT. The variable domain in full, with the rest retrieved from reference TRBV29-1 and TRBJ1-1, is SAVISQKPSRDICQRGTSLTIQCQVDSQVTMMFWYRQQPGQSLTLIATANQGSEATYESGFVIDKFPISRPNLTFSTLTVSNMSPEDSSIYLCSATGEAEAFFGQGTRLTVV.

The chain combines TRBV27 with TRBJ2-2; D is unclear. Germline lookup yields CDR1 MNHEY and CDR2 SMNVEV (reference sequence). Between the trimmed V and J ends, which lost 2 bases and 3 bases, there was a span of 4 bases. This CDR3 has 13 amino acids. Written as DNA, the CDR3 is TGTGCCAGCAGTTTAACGGACACCGGGGAGCTGTTTTTT. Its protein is CASSLTDTGELFF.

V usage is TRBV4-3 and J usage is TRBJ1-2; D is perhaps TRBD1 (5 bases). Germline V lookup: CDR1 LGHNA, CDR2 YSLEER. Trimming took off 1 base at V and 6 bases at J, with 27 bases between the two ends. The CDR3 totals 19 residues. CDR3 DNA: TGCGCCAGCAGCCAAGCCTTTGACAGCTACAAGGAGCTGAACGATGGCTACACCTTC. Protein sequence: CASSQAFDSYKELNDGYTF.

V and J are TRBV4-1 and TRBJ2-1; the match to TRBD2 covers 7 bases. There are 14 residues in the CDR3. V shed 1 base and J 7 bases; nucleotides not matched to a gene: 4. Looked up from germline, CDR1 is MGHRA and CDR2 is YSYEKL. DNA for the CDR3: TGCGCCAGCAGCCAAGGACGGGGGGTTAATGAGCAGTTCTTC. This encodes CASSQGRGVNEQFF.

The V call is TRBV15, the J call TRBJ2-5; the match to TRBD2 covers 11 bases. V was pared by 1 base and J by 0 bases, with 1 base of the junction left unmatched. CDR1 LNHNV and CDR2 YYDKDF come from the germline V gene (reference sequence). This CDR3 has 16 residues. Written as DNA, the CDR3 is TGTGCCACCAGCAGAGGACTAGCGGGGAACCAAGAGACCCAGTACTTC. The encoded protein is CATSRGLAGNQETQYF.

The CDR3 region is CASSLARAGGLETQYF. CDR3 in DNA: TGTGCCAGCAGCTTAGCGCGGGCGGGAGGGCTCGAGACCCAGTACTTC. This chain uses TRBV7-9 with TRBJ2-5, with 9 bases fitting TRBD2. Germline V gives CDR1 SEHNR, CDR2 FQNEAQ (reference sequence). Germline trimming cut 0 bases from V and 5 bases from J; bases unmatched to any gene: 7. The CDR3 sequence is 16 residues long.

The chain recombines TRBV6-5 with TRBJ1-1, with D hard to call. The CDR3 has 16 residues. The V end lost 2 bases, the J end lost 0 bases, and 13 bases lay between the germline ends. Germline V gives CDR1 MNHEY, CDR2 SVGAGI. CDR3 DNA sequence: TGTGCCAGCAGTTACGCTCCCCGCGGCCTGAACACTGAAGCTTTCTTT. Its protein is CASSYAPRGLNTEAFF.

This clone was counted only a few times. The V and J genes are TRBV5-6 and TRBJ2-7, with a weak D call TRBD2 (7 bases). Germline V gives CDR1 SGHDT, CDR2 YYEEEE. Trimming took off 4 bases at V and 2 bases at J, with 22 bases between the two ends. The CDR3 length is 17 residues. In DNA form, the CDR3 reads TGTGCCAGCAGCCAGGGGATCGCGGGAGCGGATGCCTACGAGCAGTACTTC. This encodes CASSQGIAGADAYEQYF.

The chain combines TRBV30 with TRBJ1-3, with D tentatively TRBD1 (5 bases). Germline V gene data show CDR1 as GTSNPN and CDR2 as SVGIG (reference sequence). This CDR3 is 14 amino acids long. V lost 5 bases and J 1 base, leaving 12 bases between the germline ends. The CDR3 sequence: CAWLEGTSGNTIYF. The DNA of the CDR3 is TGTGCCTGGCTAGAAGGGACTTCTGGAAACACCATATATTTT.

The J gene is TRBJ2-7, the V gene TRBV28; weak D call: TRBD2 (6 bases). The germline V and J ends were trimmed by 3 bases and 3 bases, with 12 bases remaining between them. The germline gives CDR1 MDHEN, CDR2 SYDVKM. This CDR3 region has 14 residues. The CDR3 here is CASSFRGFVYEQYF. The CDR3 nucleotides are TGTGCCAGCAGTTTTCGGGGGTTTGTCTACGAGCAGTACTTC.

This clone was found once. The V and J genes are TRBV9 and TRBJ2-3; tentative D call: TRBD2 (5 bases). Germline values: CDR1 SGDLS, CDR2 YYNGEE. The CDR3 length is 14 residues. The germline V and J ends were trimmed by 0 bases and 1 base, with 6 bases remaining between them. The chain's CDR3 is CASSVAEGTDTQYF. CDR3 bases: TGTGCCAGCAGCGTAGCGGAGGGCACAGATACGCAGTATTTT.

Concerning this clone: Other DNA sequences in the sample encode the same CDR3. CDR3 in DNA: TGTGCCAGCAGCCCAGGTTACGAGCAGTACTTC. It translates to CASSPGYEQYF. V is TRBV5-8 and J is TRBJ2-7; D is uncertain. Trimming pared 4 bases from V and 4 bases from J, leaving 6 bases between. CDR3 length: 11 residues. Germline V gene lookup returns CDR1 SGHTS and CDR2 YDEGEE.